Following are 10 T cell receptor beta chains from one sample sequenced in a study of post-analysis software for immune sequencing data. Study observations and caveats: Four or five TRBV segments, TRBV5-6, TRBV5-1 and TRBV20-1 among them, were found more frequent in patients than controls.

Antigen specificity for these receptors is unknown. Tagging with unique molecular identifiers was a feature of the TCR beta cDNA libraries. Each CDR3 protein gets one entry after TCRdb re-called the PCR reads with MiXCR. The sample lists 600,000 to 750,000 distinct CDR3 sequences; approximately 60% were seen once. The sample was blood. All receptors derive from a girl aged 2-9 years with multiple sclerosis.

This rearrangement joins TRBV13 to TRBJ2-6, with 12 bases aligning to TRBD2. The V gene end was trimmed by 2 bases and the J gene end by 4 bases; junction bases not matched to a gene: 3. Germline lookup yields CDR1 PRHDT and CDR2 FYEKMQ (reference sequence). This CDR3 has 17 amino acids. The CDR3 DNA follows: TGTGCCAGCAGCTTACTAGCGGGAGGGCACGGGGCCAACGTCCTGACTTTC. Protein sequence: CASSLLAGGHGANVLTF.

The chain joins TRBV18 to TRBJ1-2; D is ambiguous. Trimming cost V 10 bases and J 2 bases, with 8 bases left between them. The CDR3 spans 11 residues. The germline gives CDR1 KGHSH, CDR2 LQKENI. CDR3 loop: CATAQNYGYTF. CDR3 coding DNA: TGTGCCACGGCGCAGAACTATGGCTACACCTTC. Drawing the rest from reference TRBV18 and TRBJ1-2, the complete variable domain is NAGVMQNPRHLVRRRGQEARLRCSPMKGHSHVYWYRQLPEEGLKFMVYLQKENIIDESGMPKERFSAEFPKEGPSILRIQQVVRGDSAAYFCATAQNYGYTFGSGTRLTVV.

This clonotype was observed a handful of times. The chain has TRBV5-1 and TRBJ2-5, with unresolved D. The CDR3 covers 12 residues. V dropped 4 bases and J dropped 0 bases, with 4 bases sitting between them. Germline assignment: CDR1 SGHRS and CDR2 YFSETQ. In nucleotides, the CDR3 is TGCGCCAGCAGCGCGTACCAAGAGACCCAGTACTTC. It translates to CASSAYQETQYF. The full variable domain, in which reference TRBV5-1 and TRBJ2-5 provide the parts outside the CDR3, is KAGVTQTPRYLIKTRGQQVTLSCSPISGHRSVSWYQQTPGQGLQFLFEYFSETQRNKGNFPGRFSGRQFSNSRSEMNVSTLELGDSALYLCASSAYQETQYFGPGTRLLVL.

The CDR3 region is CASSGGGDQPQHF. The DNA for the CDR3 is TGTGCCAGCAGTGGGGGGGGGGATCAGCCCCAGCATTTT. The gene calls are TRBV12-3 or TRBV12-4 and TRBJ1-5, with D tentatively TRBD1 (5 bases). CDR3 length: 13 residues. V was pared by 5 bases and J by 5 bases, with 10 bases between.

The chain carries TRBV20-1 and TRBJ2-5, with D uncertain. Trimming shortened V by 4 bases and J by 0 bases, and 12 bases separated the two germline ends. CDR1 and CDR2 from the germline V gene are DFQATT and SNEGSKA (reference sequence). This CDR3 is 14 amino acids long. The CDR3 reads CSATRTDYQETQYF. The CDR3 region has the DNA TGCAGTGCTACCCGGACGGATTACCAAGAGACCCAGTACTTC.

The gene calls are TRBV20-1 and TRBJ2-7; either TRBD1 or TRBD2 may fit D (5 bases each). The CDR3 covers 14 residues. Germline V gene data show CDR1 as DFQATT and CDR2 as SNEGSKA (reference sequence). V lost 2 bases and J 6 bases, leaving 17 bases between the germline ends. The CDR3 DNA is TGCAGTGCTAGAATACTAGAGCCTAGGGGCGAGCAGTACTTC. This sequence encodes CSARILEPRGEQYF.

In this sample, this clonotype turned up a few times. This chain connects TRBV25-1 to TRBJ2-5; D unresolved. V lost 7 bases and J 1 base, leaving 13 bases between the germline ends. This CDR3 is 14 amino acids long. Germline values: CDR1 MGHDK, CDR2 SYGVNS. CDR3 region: CASTSRLGQETQYF. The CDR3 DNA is TGTGCCAGCACCTCCCGACTCGGCCAAGAGACCCAGTACTTC.

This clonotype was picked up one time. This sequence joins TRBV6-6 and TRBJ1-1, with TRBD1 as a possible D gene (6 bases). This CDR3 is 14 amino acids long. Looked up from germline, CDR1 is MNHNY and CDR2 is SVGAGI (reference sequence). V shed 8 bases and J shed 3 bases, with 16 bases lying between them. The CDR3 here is CASVLGGADTEAFF. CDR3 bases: TGTGCCAGCGTATTGGGGGGCGCCGACACTGAAGCTTTCTTT.

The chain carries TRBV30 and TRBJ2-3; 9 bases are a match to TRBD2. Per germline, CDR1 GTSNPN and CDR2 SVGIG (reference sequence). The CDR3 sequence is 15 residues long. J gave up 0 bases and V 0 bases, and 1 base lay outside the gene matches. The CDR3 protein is CAWSVAGGSTDTQYF. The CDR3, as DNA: TGTGCCTGGAGTGTAGCGGGGGGTAGCACAGATACGCAGTATTTT.

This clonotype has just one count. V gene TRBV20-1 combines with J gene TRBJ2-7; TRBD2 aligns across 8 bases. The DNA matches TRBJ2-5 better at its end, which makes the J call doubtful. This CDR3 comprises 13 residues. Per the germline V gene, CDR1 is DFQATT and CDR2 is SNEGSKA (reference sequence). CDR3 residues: CSAISGSRETQYF. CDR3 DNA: TGCAGTGCTATCAGCGGGAGTAGGGAGACCCAGTACTTC.